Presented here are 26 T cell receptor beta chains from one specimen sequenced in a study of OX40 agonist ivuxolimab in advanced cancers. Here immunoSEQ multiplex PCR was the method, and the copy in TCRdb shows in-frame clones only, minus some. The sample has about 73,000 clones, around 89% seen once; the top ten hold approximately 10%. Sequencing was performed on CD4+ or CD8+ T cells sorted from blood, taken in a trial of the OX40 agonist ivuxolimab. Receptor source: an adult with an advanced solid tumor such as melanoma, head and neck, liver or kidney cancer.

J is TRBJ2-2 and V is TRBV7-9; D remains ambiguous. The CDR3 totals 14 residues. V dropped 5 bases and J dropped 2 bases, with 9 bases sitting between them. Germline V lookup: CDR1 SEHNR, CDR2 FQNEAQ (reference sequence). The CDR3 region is CASSPGPNTGELFF. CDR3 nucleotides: TGTGCCAGCAGCCCGGGCCCCAACACCGGGGAGCTGTTTTTT.

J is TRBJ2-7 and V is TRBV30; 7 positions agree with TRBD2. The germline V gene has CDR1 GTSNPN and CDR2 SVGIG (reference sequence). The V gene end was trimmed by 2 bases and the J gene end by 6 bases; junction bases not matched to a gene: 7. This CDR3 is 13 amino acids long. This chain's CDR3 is CAWSSGGSGEQYF. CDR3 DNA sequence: TGTGCCTGGAGTAGCGGCGGGAGCGGCGAGCAGTACTTC.

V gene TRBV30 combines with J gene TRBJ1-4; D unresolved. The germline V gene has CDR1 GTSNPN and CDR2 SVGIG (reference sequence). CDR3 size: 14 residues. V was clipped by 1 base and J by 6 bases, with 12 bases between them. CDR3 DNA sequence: TGTGCCTGGAGTGCGCTGGCGGGCTATGAAAAACTGTTTTTT. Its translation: CAWSALAGYEKLFF. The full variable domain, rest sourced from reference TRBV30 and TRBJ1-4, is SQTIHQWPATLVQPVGSPLSLECTVEGTSNPNLYWYRQAAGRGLQLLFYSVGIGQISSEVPQNLSASRPQDRQFILSSKKLLLSDSGFYLCAWSALAGYEKLFFGSGTQLSVL.

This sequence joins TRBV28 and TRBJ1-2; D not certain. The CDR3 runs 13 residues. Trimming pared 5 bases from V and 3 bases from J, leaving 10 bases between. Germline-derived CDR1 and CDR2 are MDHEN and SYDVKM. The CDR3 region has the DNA TGTGCCAGCAGTCCACCGGTCGACTATGGCTACACCTTC. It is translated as CASSPPVDYGYTF.

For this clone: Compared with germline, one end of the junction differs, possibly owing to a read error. CDR3 amino acids: CASSQRAGGSYKQYF. CDR3 bases: TGCGCCAGCAGCCAGAGGGCGGGGGGCTCCTACAAGCAGTACTTC. This chain connects TRBV4-1 to TRBJ2-7; 8 nucleotides line up with TRBD2. The CDR3 extends over 15 amino acids. Germline CDR1 reads MGHRA; CDR2 reads YSYEKL.

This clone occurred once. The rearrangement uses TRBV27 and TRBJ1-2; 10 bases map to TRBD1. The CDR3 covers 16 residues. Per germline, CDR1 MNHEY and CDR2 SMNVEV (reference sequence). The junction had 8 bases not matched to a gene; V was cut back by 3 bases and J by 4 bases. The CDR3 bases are TGTGCCAGCAGTTTGAAACGGACAGGGGGAAGCTATGGCTACACCTTC. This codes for CASSLKRTGGSYGYTF.

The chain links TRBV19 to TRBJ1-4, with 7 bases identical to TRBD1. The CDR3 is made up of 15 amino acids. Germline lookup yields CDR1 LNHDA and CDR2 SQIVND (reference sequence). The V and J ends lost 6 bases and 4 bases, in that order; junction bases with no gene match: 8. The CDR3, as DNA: TGTGCCAGTAGGTACCGGGACAGACTTAATGAAAAACTGTTTTTT. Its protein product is CASRYRDRLNEKLFF.

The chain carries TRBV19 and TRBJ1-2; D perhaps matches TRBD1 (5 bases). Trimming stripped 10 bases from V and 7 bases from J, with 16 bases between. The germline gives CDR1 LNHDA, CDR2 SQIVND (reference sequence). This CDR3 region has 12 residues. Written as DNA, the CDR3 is TGTGCCACTTGGGGGGAATACAGTGGCTACACCTTC. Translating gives CATWGEYSGYTF.

CDR3 sequence: CAITRGAGQPEHEQYF. The CDR3 bases are TGTGCCATCACCCGGGGGGCAGGGCAACCAGAGCACGAGCAGTACTTC. V gene TRBV10-3 combines with J gene TRBJ2-7; D perhaps matches TRBD2 (7 bases). V shed 7 bases and J shed 5 bases, with 24 bases lying between them. Germline V gene sequence: CDR1 ENHRY, CDR2 SYGVKD. The CDR3 is 16 residues long.

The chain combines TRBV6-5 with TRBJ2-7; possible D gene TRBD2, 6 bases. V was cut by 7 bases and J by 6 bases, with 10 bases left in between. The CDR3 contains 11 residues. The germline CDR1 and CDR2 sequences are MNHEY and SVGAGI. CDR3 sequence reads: CASTEGSEQYF. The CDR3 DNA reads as TGTGCCAGCACGGAGGGGAGCGAGCAGTACTTC.

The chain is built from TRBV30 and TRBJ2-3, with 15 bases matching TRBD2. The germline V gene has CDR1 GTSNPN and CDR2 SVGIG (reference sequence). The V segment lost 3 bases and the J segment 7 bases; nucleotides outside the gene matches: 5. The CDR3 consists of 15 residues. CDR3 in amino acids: CAWSSGLAGGHTQYF. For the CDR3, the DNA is TGTGCCTGGAGCTCGGGACTAGCGGGAGGTCATACGCAGTATTTT.

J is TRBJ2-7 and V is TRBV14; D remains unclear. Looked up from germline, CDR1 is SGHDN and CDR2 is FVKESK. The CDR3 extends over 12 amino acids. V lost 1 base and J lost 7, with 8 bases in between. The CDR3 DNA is TGTGCCAGCAGCCAAGGGCGAGAAGAGCAGTACTTC. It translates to CASSQGREEQYF.

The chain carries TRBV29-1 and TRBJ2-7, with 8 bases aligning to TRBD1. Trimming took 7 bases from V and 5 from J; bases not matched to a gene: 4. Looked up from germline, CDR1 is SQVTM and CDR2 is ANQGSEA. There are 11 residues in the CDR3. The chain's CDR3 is CSAGTGNEQYF. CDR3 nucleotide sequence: TGCAGCGCGGGGACAGGAAACGAGCAGTACTTC.

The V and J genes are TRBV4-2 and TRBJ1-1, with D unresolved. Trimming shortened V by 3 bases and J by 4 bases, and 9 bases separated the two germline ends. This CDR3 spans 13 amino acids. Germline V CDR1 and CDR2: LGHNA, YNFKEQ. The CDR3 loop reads CASSHPGSTEAFF. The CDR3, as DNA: TGTGCCAGCAGCCACCCGGGGAGCACTGAAGCTTTCTTT.

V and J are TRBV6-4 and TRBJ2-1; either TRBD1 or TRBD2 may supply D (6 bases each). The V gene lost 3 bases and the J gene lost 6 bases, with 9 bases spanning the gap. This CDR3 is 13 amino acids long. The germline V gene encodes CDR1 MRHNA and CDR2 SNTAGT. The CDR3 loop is CASSEGGANEQFF. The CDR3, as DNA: TGTGCCAGCAGTGAGGGGGGCGCCAATGAGCAGTTCTTC.

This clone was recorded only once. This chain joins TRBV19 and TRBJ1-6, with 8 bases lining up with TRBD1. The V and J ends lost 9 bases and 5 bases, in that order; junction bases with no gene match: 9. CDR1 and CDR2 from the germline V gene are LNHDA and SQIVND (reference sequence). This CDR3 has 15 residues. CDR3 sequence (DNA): TGTGCCAGCCTACCCGGGACAGGCCATAATTCACCCCTCCACTTT. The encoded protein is CASLPGTGHNSPLHF.

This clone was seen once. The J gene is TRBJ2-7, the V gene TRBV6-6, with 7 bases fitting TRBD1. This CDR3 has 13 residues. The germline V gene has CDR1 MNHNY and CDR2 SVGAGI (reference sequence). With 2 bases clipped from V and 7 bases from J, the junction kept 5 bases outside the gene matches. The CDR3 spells CASSYRQGYEQYF. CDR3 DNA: TGTGCCAGCAGTTACCGACAGGGTTATGAGCAGTACTTC.

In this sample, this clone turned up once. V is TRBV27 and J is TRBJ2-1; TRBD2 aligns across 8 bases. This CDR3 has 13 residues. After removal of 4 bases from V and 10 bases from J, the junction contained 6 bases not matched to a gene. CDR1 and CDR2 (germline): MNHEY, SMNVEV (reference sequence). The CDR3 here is CASSYSGSGEQFF. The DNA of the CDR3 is TGTGCCAGCAGTTACAGCGGGAGCGGCGAGCAGTTCTTC.

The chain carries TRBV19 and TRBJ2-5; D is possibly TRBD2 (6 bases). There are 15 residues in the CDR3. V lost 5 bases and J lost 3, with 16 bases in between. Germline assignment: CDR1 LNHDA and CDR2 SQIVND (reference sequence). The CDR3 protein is CASSALGGAKETQYF. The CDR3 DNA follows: TGTGCCAGTAGTGCCCTGGGCGGGGCGAAAGAGACCCAGTACTTC.

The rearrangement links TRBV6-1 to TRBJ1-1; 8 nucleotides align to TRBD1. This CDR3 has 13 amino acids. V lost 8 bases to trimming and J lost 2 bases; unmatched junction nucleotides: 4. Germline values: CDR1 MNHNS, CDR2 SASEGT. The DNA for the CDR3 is TGTGCCAGCGGACAGGGCTACAACACTGAAGCTTTCTTT. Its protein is CASGQGYNTEAFF.

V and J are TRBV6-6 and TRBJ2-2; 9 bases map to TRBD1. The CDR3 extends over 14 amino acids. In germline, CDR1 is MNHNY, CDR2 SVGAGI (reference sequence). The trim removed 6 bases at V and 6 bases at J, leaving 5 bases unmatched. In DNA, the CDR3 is TGTGCCAGCAGCTCCGGGACAGGGTCCGGGGAGCTGTTTTTT. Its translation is CASSSGTGSGELFF.

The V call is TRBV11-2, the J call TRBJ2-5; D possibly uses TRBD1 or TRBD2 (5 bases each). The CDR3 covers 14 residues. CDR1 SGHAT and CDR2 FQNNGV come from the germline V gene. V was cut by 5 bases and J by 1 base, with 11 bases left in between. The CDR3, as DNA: TGTGCCAGCAGCCAATGGGACCCCCAAGAGACCCAGTACTTC. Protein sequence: CASSQWDPQETQYF.

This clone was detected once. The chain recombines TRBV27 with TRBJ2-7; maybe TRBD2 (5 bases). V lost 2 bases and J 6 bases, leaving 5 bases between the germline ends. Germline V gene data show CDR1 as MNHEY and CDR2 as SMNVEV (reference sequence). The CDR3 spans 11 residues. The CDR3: CASSLGGEQYF. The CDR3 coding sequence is TGTGCCAGCAGTTTAGGAGGCGAGCAGTACTTC.

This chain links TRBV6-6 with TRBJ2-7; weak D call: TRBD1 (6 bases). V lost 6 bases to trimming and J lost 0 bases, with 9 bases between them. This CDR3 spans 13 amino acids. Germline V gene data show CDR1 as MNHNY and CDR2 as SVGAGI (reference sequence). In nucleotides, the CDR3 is TGTGCCAGCAGGGGACACCTCTCCTACGAGCAGTACTTC. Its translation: CASRGHLSYEQYF.

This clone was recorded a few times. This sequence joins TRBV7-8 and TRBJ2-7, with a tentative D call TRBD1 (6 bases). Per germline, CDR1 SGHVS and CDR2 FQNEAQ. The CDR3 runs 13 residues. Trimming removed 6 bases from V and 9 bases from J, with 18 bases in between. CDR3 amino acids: CASSRGQSSGQYF. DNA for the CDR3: TGTGCCAGCAGTCGAGGACAGTCTTCAGGGCAGTACTTC.

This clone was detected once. The CDR3 reads CASSVVGTGETQYF. In DNA, the CDR3 is TGTGCCAGCAGCGTAGTAGGGACAGGGGAGACCCAGTACTTC. The chain couples TRBV9 to TRBJ2-5; 9 positions match TRBD1. The V segment lost 0 bases and the J segment 5 bases; nucleotides outside the gene matches: 2. Germline V gene lookup returns CDR1 SGDLS and CDR2 YYNGEE. This CDR3 has 14 amino acids.